These T cell receptor beta chains were read from a single sample in a study of blood T cell repertoires in COVID-19. Clones were sequenced by immunoSEQ multiplex PCR, and TCRdb holds only the in-frame ones, with some missing. The sample carries over 200,000 clones, 80% to 90% recorded once. The source material was PBMCs or T cells enriched from blood (not recorded which). Receptor source: a man aged 18 to 30 who had recovered from COVID-19. Both conserved end residues are part of each CDR3. D genes are given only for firm matches. For some rows the clone size is stated as once, few or many, or as a class when expanded; others skip it.

TRBV27,-,TRBJ1-5,-,CASSPGDYSNQPQHF
TRBV28,-,TRBJ1-1,-,CASSLQGPWDTEAFF
TRBV4-2,TRBD1,TRBJ1-5,-,CASSQGQGDSNQPQHF
TRBV7-9,-,TRBJ1-3,-,CASSGRGISGNTIYF
TRBV7-8,-,TRBJ2-5,once,CASSDSFSAGQYF
TRBV2,-,TRBJ2-1,-,CASSELEQFF
TRBV30,-,TRBJ1-4,-,CAWSQGLAPNEKLFF
TRBV4-2,TRBD2,TRBJ2-1,-,CASSQGSRTSGTNEQFF
TRBV7-9,-,TRBJ1-2,-,CASSLEGNYGYTF
TRBV5-4,-,TRBJ1-1,-,CASSLEGVGTEAFF
TRBV2,TRBD1,TRBJ1-4,-,CASQGQTATNEKLFF
TRBV5-1,-,TRBJ2-7,-,CASSPFGAYEQYF
TRBV3-1/TRBV3-2,TRBD2,TRBJ2-5,-,CASSPGTSGRWDETQYF
TRBV12-3/TRBV12-4,TRBD1,TRBJ2-7,few,CASSLDRDYEQYF
TRBV30,TRBD1,TRBJ1-1,-,CAWRTGGTEAFF
TRBV5-1,-,TRBJ1-1,-,CASSPAPGWDTEAFF
TRBV10-3,TRBD1,TRBJ2-7,-,CAISESAGTGQYF
TRBV16,TRBD1,TRBJ1-4,once,CASSQTGTGFSANEKLFF
TRBV2,TRBD1,TRBJ2-1,-,CASSDTTGPYNEQFF
TRBV12-5,-,TRBJ1-2,-,CASGLDIKANYGYTF
TRBV12-3/TRBV12-4,-,TRBJ2-2,-,CASSYQNTGELFF
TRBV9,-,TRBJ2-3,-,CASSTRTSTDTQYF
TRBV6-5,-,TRBJ1-2,-,CASSPVWGRGYTF
TRBV7-9,-,TRBJ2-2,-,CATLGGPNTGELFF
TRBV23-1,TRBD1,TRBJ1-5,-,CASSPRDRGLNQPQHF
TRBV28,TRBD2,TRBJ2-1,-,CASSTAGAGEHYNEQFF
TRBV18,-,TRBJ2-6,-,CASSPPSRSLSGANVLTF
TRBV4-1,-,TRBJ2-1,-,CASSQDGAGLHLNEQFF
TRBV7-9,-,TRBJ1-3,-,CASSLDGDLGNTIYF
TRBV3-1/TRBV3-2,TRBD2,TRBJ2-2,-,CASSQAGEWKLFF
TRBV5-6,TRBD2,TRBJ2-5,-,CASNGLGEETQYF
TRBV6-5,-,TRBJ1-2,-,CATVDRDNYGYTF
TRBV5-1,-,TRBJ1-1,-,CASSQWPERGTEAFF
TRBV10-3,-,TRBJ2-7,-,CAIRGTSTGFYEQYF
TRBV9,-,TRBJ2-2,once,CASSLNTGELFF
TRBV11-3,TRBD1,TRBJ1-2,-,CASSLRGGQGHDGYTF
TRBV5-4,TRBD1,TRBJ2-1,-,CASSDWTGYNEQFF